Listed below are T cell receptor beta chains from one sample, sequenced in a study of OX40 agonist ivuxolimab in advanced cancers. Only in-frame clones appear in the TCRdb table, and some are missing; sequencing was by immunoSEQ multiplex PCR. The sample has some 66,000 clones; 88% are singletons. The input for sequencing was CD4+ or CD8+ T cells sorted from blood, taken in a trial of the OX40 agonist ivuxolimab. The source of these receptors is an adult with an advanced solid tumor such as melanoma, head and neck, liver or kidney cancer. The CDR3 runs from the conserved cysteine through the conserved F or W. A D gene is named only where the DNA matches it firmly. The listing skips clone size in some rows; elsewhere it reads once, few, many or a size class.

CASSLETQGSYEQYF | TGCGCCAGCAGCTTGGAAACCCAGGGCTCCTACGAGCAGTACTTC | TRBJ2-7 | . | . | TRBV5-1
CASSREGRGYGYTF | TGTGCCAGTAGTCGCGAGGGACGAGGCTATGGCTACACCTTC | TRBJ1-2 | . | . | TRBV19
CASSIGWNGGGYEQFF | TGTGCCAGTAGTATAGGCTGGAACGGGGGGGGATATGAGCAGTTCTTC | TRBJ2-1 | TRBD2 | . | TRBV19
CASSFGGDEQFF | TGTGCCAGCAGCTTCGGTGGGGATGAGCAGTTCTTC | TRBJ2-1 | . | . | TRBV11-3
CASSGGGGIQETQYF | TGTGCCAGCAGCGGGGGGGGAGGGATCCAAGAGACCCAGTACTTC | TRBJ2-5 | TRBD2 | . | TRBV28
CASSLGTGSNQPQHF | TGTGCCAGCAGCTTAGGGACAGGGTCCAATCAGCCCCAGCATTTT | TRBJ1-5 | TRBD1 | once | TRBV5-6
CASSLDSQGANTDTQYF | TGTGCCAGCAGCTTAGATTCTCAGGGGGCGAACACAGATACGCAGTATTTT | TRBJ2-3 | TRBD1 | . | TRBV7-8
CASSLLGSRAGNTIYF | TGTGCCAGCAGCCTTTTGGGATCTCGAGCTGGAAACACCATATATTTT | TRBJ1-3 | . | . | TRBV14
CAWSVWRGGLETQYF | TGTGCCTGGAGTGTTTGGCGGGGGGGTTTAGAGACCCAGTACTTC | TRBJ2-5 | TRBD2 | . | TRBV30
CASSLGGGETQYF | TGCGCCAGCAGCTTGGGCGGGGGTGAGACCCAGTACTTC | TRBJ2-5 | TRBD2 | . | TRBV5-1
CASSFAGPTDTQYF | TGTGCCAGCAGCTTTGCAGGGCCGACAGATACGCAGTATTTT | TRBJ2-3 | . | . | TRBV7-9
CASSLGGNREETQYF | TGCGCCAGCAGCTTGGGGGGAAACAGGGAAGAGACCCAGTACTTC | TRBJ2-5 | . | . | TRBV5-1
CSAGTAVGQYF | TGCAGTGCCGGGACAGCTGTTGGGCAGTACTTC | TRBJ2-7 | TRBD1 | . | TRBV20-1
CASRQGADTIYF | TGTGCCAGCAGACAGGGGGCTGACACCATATATTTT | TRBJ1-3 | TRBD1 | . | TRBV2
CASSAGISGDNEQFF | TGTGCCAGCAGCGCGGGGATTAGCGGGGACAATGAGCAGTTCTTC | TRBJ2-1 | TRBD2 | . | TRBV7-7
CAWSGGRMGEKLFF | TGTGCCTGGAGTGGAGGACGGATGGGTGAAAAACTGTTTTTT | TRBJ1-4 | . | . | TRBV30
CASSYQARKTGELFF | TGTGCCAGCAGTTATCAAGCCAGGAAAACCGGGGAGCTGTTTTTT | TRBJ2-2 | . | . | TRBV6-5
CAISEQRDANEQFF | TGTGCCATCAGTGAGCAACGGGACGCCAATGAGCAGTTCTTC | TRBJ2-1 | . | . | TRBV10-3
CASSPGQQNNEQFF | TGTGCCAGCTCACCAGGACAGCAAAACAATGAGCAGTTCTTC | TRBJ2-1 | . | few | TRBV18
CASSPGGVTYEQYF | TGTGCCAGCTCACCCGGAGGGGTCACCTACGAGCAGTACTTC | TRBJ2-7 | . | . | TRBV18
CASRAGTEAFF | TGTGCCAGCCGGGCCGGCACTGAAGCTTTCTTT | TRBJ1-1 | . | . | TRBV6-1
CASGRAGTSGGGLQETQYF | TGTGCCAGCGGAAGGGCCGGGACTAGCGGGGGGGGTCTCCAAGAGACCCAGTACTTC | TRBJ2-5 | TRBD2 | . | TRBV2
CASTPYSIGGYTF | TGTGCCAGCACTCCGTATAGTATCGGTGGCTACACCTTC | TRBJ1-2 | . | . | TRBV7-6
CAWSVSGPAFF | TGTGCCTGGAGTGTGTCGGGGCCAGCTTTCTTT | TRBJ1-1 | . | . | TRBV30
CASSFAWNTEAFF | TGTGCCAGCAGTTTTGCCTGGAACACTGAAGCTTTCTTT | TRBJ1-1 | . | . | TRBV27
CASSTQGLHDEQFF | TGCGCCAGCAGCACCCAAGGGCTCCATGATGAGCAGTTCTTC | TRBJ2-1 | . | . | TRBV5-1
CASRSPSGTEQFF | TGTGCCAGCAGGTCCCCTTCAGGCACTGAGCAGTTCTTC | TRBJ2-1 | . | . | TRBV9
CASKGYNGDEQFF | TGTGCCAGCAAGGGGTACAACGGGGATGAGCAGTTCTTC | TRBJ2-1 | . | . | TRBV2
CSVVFLGQGLLDEKLFF | TGCAGCGTTGTTTTTTTGGGACAAGGCCTACTGGATGAAAAACTGTTTTTT | TRBJ1-4 | . | . | TRBV29-1
CASSEDGNQPQHF | TGCGCCAGCAGCGAAGACGGGAATCAGCCCCAGCATTTT | TRBJ1-5 | . | . | TRBV5-1
CASTPGAGAWSAFF | TGTGCCAGCACCCCAGGTGCGGGGGCCTGGTCCGCTTTCTTT | TRBJ1-1 | . | . | TRBV6-1
CASREWTSETQYF | TGTGCCAGTAGAGAATGGACTAGCGAGACCCAGTACTTC | TRBJ2-5 | TRBD2 | . | TRBV19
CASGTTGRSPLHF | TGTGCTAGTGGTACAACAGGGCGCTCACCCCTCCACTTT | TRBJ1-6 | . | . | TRBV12-5
CASSQGASTQYF | TGTGCCAGCAGCCAAGGAGCCAGTACGCAGTATTTT | TRBJ2-3 | . | few | TRBV4-2
CASSLFRGGEQFF | TGTGCCAGCAGCTTATTCCGCGGGGGAGAGCAGTTCTTC | TRBJ2-1 | TRBD2 | few | TRBV11-3
CASRRTPTGGMGANVLTF | TGTGCCAGTAGACGCACCCCAACCGGAGGTATGGGGGCCAACGTCCTGACTTTC | TRBJ2-6 | . | . | TRBV19
CASSLYHSQLSSGNTIYF | TGCGCCAGCAGCCTTTATCACAGTCAACTTAGCTCTGGAAACACCATATATTTT | TRBJ1-3 | . | . | TRBV4-1
CASSLETPNYGYTF | TGCGCCAGCAGCCTAGAGACACCTAACTATGGCTACACCTTC | TRBJ1-2 | . | . | TRBV5-1
CASSPGRVAKNIQYF | TGTGCCAGCAGCCCCGGCAGAGTAGCCAAAAACATTCAGTACTTC | TRBJ2-4 | . | . | TRBV6-5
CASSPQGRTEAFF | TGTGCCAGCAGCCCACAGGGGCGGACTGAAGCTTTCTTT | TRBJ1-1 | TRBD1 | . | TRBV7-9
CAINPTGANTEAFF | TGTGCCATCAACCCGACAGGCGCGAACACTGAAGCTTTCTTT | TRBJ1-1 | . | . | TRBV10-3
CASSLVGGYEQYF | TGTGCCAGCAGCTTAGTTGGGGGCTACGAGCAGTACTTC | TRBJ2-7 | . | . | TRBV7-2
CASSLRLAGDLGAQYF | TGCGCCAGCAGCCTCCGACTAGCGGGGGACCTCGGGGCCCAGTACTTC | TRBJ2-5 | TRBD2 | . | TRBV5-1
CASRPGQGDGYTF | TGTGCCAGCAGGCCGGGACAGGGAGATGGCTACACCTTC | TRBJ1-2 | TRBD1 | . | TRBV6-5
CASSFWPTGTRGTYEQYF | TGTGCCAGCAGCTTCTGGCCCACTGGGACTAGAGGCACCTACGAGCAGTACTTC | TRBJ2-7 | TRBD2 | . | TRBV11-2
CASSLGGRQGTYEQYF | TGTGCCAGCAGCTTAGGAGGTCGACAGGGAACCTACGAGCAGTACTTC | TRBJ2-7 | TRBD1 | . | TRBV7-8
CASSLGTGLSYEQYF | TGCGCCAGCAGCTTAGGGACAGGATTGTCCTACGAGCAGTACTTC | TRBJ2-7 | TRBD1 | . | TRBV5-1
CASSSSSGGQTQYF | TGTGCCAGCAGTTCTTCCTCGGGCGGACAGACCCAGTACTTC | TRBJ2-5 | . | . | TRBV6-5
CASSLGSGTSYEQYF | TGTGCCAGCAGCTTAGGGTCAGGGACGTCCTACGAGCAGTACTTC | TRBJ2-7 | . | . | TRBV7-8
CASSEGTVLYGYTF | TGTGCCAGCAGTGAAGGGACAGTACTTTATGGCTACACCTTC | TRBJ1-2 | TRBD1 | . | TRBV25-1
CSVNSGLGELFF | TGCAGCGTTAATTCAGGGCTCGGGGAGCTGTTTTTT | TRBJ2-2 | . | . | TRBV29-1
CASSLGPGNEQFF | TGCGCCAGCAGCTTAGGACCAGGGAATGAGCAGTTCTTC | TRBJ2-1 | . | . | TRBV5-1
CASSASNYGYTF | TGTGCCAGCAGCGCCTCAAACTATGGCTACACCTTC | TRBJ1-2 | . | . | TRBV5-4
CASKGQGISNQPQHF | TGTGCCAGCAAGGGACAGGGAATTAGCAATCAGCCCCAGCATTTT | TRBJ1-5 | TRBD1 | once | TRBV2
CASLSDFPYEQYF | TGTGCCAGCCTCTCGGACTTCCCCTACGAGCAGTACTTC | TRBJ2-7 | . | . | TRBV18
CSVGGQGAATDTQYF | TGCAGCGTTGGGGGACAGGGGGCTGCCACAGATACGCAGTATTTT | TRBJ2-3 | TRBD1 | once | TRBV29-1
CASSSSRRGGYNEQFF | TGTGCCAGCAGTTCCTCACGCCGGGGCGGATACAATGAGCAGTTCTTC | TRBJ2-1 | . | few | TRBV27